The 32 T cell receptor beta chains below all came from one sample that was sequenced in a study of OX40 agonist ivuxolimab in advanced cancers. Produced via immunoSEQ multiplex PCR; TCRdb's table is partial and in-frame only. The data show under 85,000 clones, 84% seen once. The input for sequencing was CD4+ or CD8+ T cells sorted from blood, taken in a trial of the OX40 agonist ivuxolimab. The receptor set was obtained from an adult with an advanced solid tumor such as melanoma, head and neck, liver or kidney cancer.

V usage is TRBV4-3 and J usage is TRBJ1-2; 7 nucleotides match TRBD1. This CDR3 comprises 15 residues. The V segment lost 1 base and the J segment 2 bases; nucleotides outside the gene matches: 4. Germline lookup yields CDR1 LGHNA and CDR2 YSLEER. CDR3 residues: CASSQGQGSNYGYTF. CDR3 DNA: TGCGCCAGCAGCCAAGGACAGGGATCGAACTATGGCTACACCTTC.

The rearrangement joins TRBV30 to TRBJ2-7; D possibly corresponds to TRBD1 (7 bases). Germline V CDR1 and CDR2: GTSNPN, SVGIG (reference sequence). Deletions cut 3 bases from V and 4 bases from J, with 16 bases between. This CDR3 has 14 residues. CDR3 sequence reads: CAWSVGGGGYEQYF. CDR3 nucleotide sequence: TGTGCCTGGAGCGTCGGAGGGGGCGGTTACGAGCAGTACTTC.

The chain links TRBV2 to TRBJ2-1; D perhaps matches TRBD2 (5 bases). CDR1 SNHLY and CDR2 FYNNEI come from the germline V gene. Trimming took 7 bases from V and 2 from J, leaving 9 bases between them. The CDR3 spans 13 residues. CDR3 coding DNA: TGTGCCAGCAAGGGAGAAGCCTACAATGAGCAGTTCTTC. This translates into CASKGEAYNEQFF.

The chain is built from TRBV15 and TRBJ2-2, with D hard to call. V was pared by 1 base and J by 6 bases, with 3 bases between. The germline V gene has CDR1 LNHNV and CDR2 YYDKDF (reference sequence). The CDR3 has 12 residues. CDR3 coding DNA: TGTGCCACCAGCAGAGGGGCCGGGGAGCTGTTTTTT. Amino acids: CATSRGAGELFF.

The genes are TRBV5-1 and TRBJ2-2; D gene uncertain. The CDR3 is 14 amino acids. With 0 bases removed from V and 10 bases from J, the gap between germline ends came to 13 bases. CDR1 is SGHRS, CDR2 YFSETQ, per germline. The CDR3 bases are TGCGCCAGCAGCTTGGGGGCCCCAATGGAGGAGCTGTTTTTT. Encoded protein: CASSLGAPMEELFF.

The CDR3 coding sequence is TGTGCCAGCAGCGTTAGCGGGGAAAAAGGTAATGAGCAGTTCTTC. This sequence encodes CASSVSGEKGNEQFF. The rearrangement links TRBV9 to TRBJ2-1; TRBD2 matches 8 bases. CDR1 is SGDLS and CDR2 is YYNGEE in the germline V gene. Trimming cost V 2 bases and J 7 bases; bases outside gene matches: 8. This CDR3 spans 15 amino acids.

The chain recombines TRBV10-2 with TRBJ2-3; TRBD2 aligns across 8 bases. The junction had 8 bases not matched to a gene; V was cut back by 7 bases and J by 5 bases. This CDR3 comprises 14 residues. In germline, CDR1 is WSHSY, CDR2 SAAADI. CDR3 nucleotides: TGCGCCAGCACCACGCCGGGGGGGCAAGATACGCAGTATTTT. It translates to CASTTPGGQDTQYF.

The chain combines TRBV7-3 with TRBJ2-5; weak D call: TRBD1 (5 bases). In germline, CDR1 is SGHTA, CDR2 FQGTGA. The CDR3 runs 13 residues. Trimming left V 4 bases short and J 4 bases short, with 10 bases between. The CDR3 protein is CASSSGSGETQYF. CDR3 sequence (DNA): TGTGCCAGCAGCTCAGGGTCCGGAGAGACCCAGTACTTC.

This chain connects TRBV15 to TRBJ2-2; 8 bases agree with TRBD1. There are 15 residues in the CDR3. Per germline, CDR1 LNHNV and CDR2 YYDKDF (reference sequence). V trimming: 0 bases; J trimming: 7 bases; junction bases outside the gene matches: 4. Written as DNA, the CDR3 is TGTGCCACCAGCAGAGACAACAGGGGGATCGGGGAGCTGTTTTTT. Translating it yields CATSRDNRGIGELFF.

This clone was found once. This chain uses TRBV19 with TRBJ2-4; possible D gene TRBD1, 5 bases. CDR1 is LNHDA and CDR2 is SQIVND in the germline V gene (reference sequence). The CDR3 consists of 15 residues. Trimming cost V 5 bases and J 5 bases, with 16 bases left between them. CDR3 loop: CASSGRRAGQNIQYF. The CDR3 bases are TGTGCCAGTAGTGGGCGCCGGGCAGGGCAAAACATTCAGTACTTC.

CDR3 in DNA: TGTGCCAGCAGTTCGGGGGTATCTGGAAACACCATATATTTT. This sequence encodes CASSSGVSGNTIYF. The V and J genes are TRBV27 and TRBJ1-3, with D tentatively TRBD1 (5 bases). V was cut by 4 bases and J by 1 base, with 8 bases left in between. This CDR3 has 14 amino acids. CDR1 is MNHEY, CDR2 SMNVEV, per germline (reference sequence).

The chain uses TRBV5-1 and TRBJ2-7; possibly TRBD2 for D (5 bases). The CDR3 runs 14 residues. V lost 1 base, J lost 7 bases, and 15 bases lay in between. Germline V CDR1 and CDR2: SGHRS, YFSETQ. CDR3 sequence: CASSLTAQRGEQYF. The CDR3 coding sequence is TGCGCCAGCAGCTTGACTGCCCAACGGGGAGAGCAGTACTTC. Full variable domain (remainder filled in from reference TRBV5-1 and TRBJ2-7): KAGVTQTPRYLIKTRGQQVTLSCSPISGHRSVSWYQQTPGQGLQFLFEYFSETQRNKGNFPGRFSGRQFSNSRSEMNVSTLELGDSALYLCASSLTAQRGEQYFGPGTRLTVT.

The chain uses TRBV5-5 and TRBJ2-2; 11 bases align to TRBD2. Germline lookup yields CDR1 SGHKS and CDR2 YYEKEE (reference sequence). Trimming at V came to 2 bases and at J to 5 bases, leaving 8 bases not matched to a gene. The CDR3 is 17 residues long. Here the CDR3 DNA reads TGTGCCAGCAGCTTTAGCGGGAGGGCCTTTAGGACCGGGGAGCTGTTTTTT. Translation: CASSFSGRAFRTGELFF.

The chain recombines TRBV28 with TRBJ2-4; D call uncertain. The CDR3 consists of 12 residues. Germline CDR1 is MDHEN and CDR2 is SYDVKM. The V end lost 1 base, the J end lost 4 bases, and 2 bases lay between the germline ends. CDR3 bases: TGTGCCAGCAGTTTATTTAAAAACATTCAGTACTTC. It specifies CASSLFKNIQYF.

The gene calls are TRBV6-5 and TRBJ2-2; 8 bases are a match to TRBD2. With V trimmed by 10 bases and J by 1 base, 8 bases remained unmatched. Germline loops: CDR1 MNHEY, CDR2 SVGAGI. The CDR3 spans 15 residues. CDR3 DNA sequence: TGTGCCACCAGGGAACGGGGGGGGAACACCGGGGAGCTGTTTTTT. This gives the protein CATRERGGNTGELFF.

The CDR3 DNA is TGTGCCAGCAGCTTCGACTGGTCCTCCTACGAGCAGTACTTC. Translated: CASSFDWSSYEQYF. The chain couples TRBV7-2 to TRBJ2-7, with no clear D. Germline loops: CDR1 SGHTA, CDR2 FQGNSA. V was trimmed by 3 bases and J by 0 bases, leaving 9 bases between them. The CDR3 is made up of 14 amino acids.

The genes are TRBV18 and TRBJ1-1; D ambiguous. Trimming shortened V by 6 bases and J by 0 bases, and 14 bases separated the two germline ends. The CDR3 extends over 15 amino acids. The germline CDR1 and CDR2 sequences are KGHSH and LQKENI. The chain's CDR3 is CASSPRGIMNTEAFF. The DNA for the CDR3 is TGTGCCAGCTCCCCCCGAGGGATCATGAACACTGAAGCTTTCTTT.

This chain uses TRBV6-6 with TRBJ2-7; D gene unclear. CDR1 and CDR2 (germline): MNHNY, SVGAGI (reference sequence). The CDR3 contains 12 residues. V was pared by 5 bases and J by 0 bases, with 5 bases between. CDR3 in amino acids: CASSTSSYEQYF. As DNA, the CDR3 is TGTGCCAGCAGTACCAGCTCCTACGAGCAGTACTTC.

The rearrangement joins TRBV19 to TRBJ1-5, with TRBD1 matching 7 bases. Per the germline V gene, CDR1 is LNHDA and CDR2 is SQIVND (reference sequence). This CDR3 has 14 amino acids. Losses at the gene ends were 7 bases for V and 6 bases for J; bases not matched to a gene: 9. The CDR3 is CASKLIQGVQPQHF. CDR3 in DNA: TGTGCCAGTAAATTGATCCAGGGGGTTCAGCCCCAGCATTTT.

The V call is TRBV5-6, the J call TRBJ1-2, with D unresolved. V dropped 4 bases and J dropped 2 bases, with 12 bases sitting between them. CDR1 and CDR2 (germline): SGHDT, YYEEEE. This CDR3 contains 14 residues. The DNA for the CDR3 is TGTGCCAGCAGCGCGACGGCGGGGAACTATGGCTACACCTTC. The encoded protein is CASSATAGNYGYTF.

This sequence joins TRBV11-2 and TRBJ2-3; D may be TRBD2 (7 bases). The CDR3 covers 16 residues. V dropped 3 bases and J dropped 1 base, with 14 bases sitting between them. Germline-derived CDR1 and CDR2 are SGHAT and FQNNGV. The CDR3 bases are TGTGCCAGCAGCTTTCGGAGGGGGGGGCGCACAGATACGCAGTATTTT. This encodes CASSFRRGGRTDTQYF.

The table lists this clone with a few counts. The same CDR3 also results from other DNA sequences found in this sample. The CDR3 nucleotides read TGCGCCAGCAGTCGGGGAGAAACCTACGAGCAGTACTTC. It encodes CASSRGETYEQYF. The chain combines TRBV5-1 with TRBJ2-7, with D maybe TRBD2 (5 bases). The CDR3 is made up of 13 amino acids. Germline assignment: CDR1 SGHRS and CDR2 YFSETQ. Trimming removed 5 bases at V and 2 bases at J, with 11 bases between. Based on the CDR3 plus reference TRBV5-1 and TRBJ2-7, the full variable domain is KAGVTQTPRYLIKTRGQQVTLSCSPISGHRSVSWYQQTPGQGLQFLFEYFSETQRNKGNFPGRFSGRQFSNSRSEMNVSTLELGDSALYLCASSRGETYEQYFGPGTRLTVT.

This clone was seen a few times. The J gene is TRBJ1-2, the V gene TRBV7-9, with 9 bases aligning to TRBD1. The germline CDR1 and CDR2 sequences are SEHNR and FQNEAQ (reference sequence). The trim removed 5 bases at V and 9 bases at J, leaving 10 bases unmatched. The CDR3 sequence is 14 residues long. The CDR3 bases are TGTGCCAGCAGCCGACCGGGACAGGGCATTCGCTACACCTTC. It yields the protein CASSRPGQGIRYTF.

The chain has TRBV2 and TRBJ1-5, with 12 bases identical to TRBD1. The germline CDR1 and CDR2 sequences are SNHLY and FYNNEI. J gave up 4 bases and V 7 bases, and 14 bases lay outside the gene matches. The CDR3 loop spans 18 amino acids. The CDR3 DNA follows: TGTGCCAGCAAACCCCCAGTGGGGGACAGGGGGCTGAATCAGCCCCAGCATTTT. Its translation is CASKPPVGDRGLNQPQHF. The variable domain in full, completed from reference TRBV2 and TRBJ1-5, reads EPEVTQTPSHQVTQMGQEVILRCVPISNHLYFYWYRQILGQKVEFLVSFYNNEISEKSEIFDDQFSVERPDGSNFTLKIRSTKLEDSAMYFCASKPPVGDRGLNQPQHFGDGTRLSIL.

CDR3 sequence reads: CASSYPLGGDNQPQHF. CDR3 in DNA: TGTGCCAGCAGTTACCCTCTAGGGGGAGACAATCAGCCCCAGCATTTT. The chain uses TRBV6-6 and TRBJ1-5; tentatively, D is TRBD1 (6 bases). V gave up 2 bases and J gave up 3 bases, with 14 bases separating them. The V gene's germline CDR1 is MNHNY and CDR2 SVGAGI (reference sequence). The CDR3 spans 16 residues.

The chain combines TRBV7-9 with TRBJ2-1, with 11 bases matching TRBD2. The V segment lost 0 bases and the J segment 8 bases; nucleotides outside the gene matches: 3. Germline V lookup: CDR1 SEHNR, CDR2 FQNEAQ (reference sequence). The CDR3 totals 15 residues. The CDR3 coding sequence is TGTGCCAGCAGCTTAGCGGGGACTAGCGGTTATGAGCAGTTCTTC. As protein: CASSLAGTSGYEQFF.

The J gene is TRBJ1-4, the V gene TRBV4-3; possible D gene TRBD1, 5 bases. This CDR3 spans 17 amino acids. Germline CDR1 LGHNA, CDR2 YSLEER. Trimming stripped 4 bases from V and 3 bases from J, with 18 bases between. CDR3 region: CASSLGVVGLANEKLFF. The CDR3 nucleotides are TGCGCCAGCAGCCTAGGGGTTGTGGGGTTGGCTAATGAAAAACTGTTTTTT.

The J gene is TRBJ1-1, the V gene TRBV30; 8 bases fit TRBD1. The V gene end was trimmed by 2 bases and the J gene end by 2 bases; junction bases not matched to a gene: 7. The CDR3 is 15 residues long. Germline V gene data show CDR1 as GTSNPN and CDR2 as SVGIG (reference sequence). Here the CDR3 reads CAWSPTDRGNTEAFF. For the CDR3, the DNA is TGTGCCTGGAGTCCGACTGACAGGGGCAACACTGAAGCTTTCTTT.

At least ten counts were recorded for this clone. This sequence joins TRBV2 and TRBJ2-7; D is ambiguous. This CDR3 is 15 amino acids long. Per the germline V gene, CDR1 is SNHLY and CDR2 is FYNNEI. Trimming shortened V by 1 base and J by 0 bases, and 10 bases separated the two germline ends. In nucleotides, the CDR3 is TGTGCCAGCAGTGAAGTCCACGTGAGCTCCTACGAGCAGTACTTC. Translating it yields CASSEVHVSSYEQYF.

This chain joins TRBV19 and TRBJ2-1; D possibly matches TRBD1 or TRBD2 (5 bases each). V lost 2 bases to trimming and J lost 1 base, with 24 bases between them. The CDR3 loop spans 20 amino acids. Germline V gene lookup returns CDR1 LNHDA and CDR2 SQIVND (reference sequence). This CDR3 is CASSIRDRDHLARSYNEQFF. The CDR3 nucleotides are TGTGCCAGTAGTATACGGGACCGGGACCATCTAGCTCGGTCCTACAATGAGCAGTTCTTC.

The CDR3 is CASSPRANTGELFF. The CDR3 DNA reads as TGTGCCAGCAGCCCTCGGGCGAACACCGGGGAGCTGTTTTTT. This chain uses TRBV7-3 with TRBJ2-2; D gene unclear. Trimming took 5 bases from V and 0 from J, leaving 7 bases between them. Per the germline V gene, CDR1 is SGHTA and CDR2 is FQGTGA. This CDR3 is built from 14 residues.

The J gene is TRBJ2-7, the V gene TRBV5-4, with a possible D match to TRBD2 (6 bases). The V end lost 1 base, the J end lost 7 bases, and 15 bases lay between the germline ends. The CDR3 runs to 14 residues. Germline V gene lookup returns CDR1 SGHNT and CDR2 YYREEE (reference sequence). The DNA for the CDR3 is TGTGCCAGCAGCTTGACTAGCAGATCGGGGGAGCAGTACTTC. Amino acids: CASSLTSRSGEQYF.